This T cell receptor beta chain was obtained from a study of blood T cell repertoires in COVID-19 (TCRdb year 2020). General notes on the study: Samples from collaborators originated in the United States, Italy and Spain and spanned both the acute and convalescent phases of COVID-19. The dataset comprised deeply sampled blood TCRbeta repertoires from subjects exposed to, actively infected with, or recovered from COVID-19. A freely available public database, intended as a resource for researchers studying the immune response to SARS-CoV-2, is where the repertoires were released. Samples were obtained from the ongoing ImmuneRACE study (first 160 participants) and from some 1,300 subjects provided by 6 global collaborators. HLA class I and class II types, where available, came from metadata supplied by the sample provider rather than from assay-based typing. Sample metadata almost always included a de-identified subject ID, COVID-19 status, age in years and sex. The prospective study material was composed of cDNA or gDNA derived from T cells, B-cell-depleted T cells, or PBMCs.

Overall results and qualifications from the work: Clinical and demographic metadata were provided uncurated, with the amount varying by source and participant.

To note about this clone: Its antigen has not been determined. Base-call qualities are not available, and no considerably larger clone is one nucleotide away.

Trimmed from V: 4 bases; trimmed from J: 4 bases; junction bases lacking a gene match: 9. From the cysteine up to the phenylalanine, the CDR3 has a length of 15 residues. Only the CDR3 region is kept as DNA, spanning 45 bases read in frame from base 1. The germline V gene sets CDR1 to MNHEY and CDR2 to SVGEGT. One collaborating source in Seattle enrolled patients while the patients were actively infected and followed the patients over time throughout the course of disease. Each collaborating institution followed its own protocols to collect whole blood in K2EDTA tubes. Collaborator samples were shipped for TCRbeta analysis as frozen whole blood, isolated PBMCs, or DNA extracted from either sample type. TCRbeta CDR3 regions were amplified from genomic DNA by means of the immunoSEQ Assay, a bias-controlled multiplex PCR. On the authors' methods: The number of nucleated cells in each sample was estimated from the amplification of reference gene primers within the assay. To quantify the absolute abundance of each unique TCRbeta CDR3 rearrangement, sequence reads were collapsed and filtered. Productive Simpson clonality was computed per sample as the square root of Simpson's diversity index over productive rearrangements. TCRdb retrieved this table from immuneACCESS and kept in-frame rearrangements only. Not all clones are present; in checked studies, unresolved V genes account for under half, and no reason is known for the remainder. The V and J calls and the clone size are those of that table, but D and trimming were determined from the DNA. Here the sample has some 180,000 clones; 80% to 90% occur a single time. Roughly 12% of the sample rests with the top ten.

The chain uses TRBV6-2 or TRBV6-3 and TRBJ1-2, with TRBD1 identical over 7 junction bases. This clonotype was sampled from a woman at least 80 years old with COVID-19, enrolled during active disease. The sequenced material came from peripheral blood. This receptor carries the CDR3 CASSFPGGRVYGYTF. The bases read TGTGCCAGCAGTTTCCCAGGGGGTCGCGTCTATGGCTACACCTTC.